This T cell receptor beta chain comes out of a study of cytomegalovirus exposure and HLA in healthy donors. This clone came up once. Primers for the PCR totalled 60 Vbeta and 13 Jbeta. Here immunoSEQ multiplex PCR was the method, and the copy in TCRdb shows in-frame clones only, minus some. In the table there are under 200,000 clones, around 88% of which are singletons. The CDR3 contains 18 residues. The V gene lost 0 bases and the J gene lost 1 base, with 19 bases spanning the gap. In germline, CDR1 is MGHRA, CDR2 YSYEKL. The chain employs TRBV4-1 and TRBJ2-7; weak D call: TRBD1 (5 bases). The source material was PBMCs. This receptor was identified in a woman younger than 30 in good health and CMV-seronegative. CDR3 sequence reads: CASSQDGAKEDESYEQYF. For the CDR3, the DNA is TGCGCCAGCAGCCAAGATGGGGCGAAAGAAGATGAGTCCTACGAGCAGTACTTC.